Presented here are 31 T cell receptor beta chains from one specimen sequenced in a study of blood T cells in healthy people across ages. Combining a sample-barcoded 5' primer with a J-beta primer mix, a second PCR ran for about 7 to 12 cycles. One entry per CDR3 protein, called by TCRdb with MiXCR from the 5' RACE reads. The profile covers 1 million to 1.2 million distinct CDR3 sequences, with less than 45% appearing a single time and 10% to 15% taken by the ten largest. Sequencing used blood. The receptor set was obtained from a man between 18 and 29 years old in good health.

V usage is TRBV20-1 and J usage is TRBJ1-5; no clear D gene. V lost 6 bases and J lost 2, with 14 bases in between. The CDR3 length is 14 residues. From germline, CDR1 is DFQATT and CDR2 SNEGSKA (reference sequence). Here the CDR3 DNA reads TGCAGTGCGAAAAGTCCTGGGGGCAATCAGCCCCAGCATTTT. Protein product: CSAKSPGGNQPQHF.

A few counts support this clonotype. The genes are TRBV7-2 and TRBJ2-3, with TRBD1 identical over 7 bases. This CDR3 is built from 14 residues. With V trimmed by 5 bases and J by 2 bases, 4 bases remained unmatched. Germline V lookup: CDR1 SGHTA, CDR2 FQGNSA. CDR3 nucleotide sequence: TGTGCCAGCAGCACGGGACAGCTCACAGATACGCAGTATTTT. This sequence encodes CASSTGQLTDTQYF.

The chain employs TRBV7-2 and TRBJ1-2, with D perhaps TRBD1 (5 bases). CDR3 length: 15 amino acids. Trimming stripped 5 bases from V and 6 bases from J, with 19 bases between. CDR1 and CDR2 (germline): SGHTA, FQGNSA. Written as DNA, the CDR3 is TGTGCCAGCAGCCCAGCGACCGGGGCAACGGATGGCTACACCTTC. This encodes CASSPATGATDGYTF.

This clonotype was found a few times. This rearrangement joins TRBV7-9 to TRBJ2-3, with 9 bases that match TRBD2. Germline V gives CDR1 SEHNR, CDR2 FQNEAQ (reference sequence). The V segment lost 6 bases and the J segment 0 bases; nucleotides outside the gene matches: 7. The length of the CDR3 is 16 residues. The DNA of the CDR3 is TGTGCCAGCAGTCCGACTAGCGGACTTAGCACAGATACGCAGTATTTT. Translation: CASSPTSGLSTDTQYF. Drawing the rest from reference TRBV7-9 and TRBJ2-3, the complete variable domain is DTGVSQNPRHKITKRGQNVTFRCDPISEHNRLYWYRQTLGQGPEFLTYFQNEAQLEKSRLLSDRFSAERPKGSFSTLEIQRTEQGDSAMYLCASSPTSGLSTDTQYFGPGTRLTVL.

The CDR3 coding sequence is TGTGCCAGCACTCTCGGAGGGTTGGCCGGGGAGCTGTTTTTT. It specifies CASTLGGLAGELFF. This chain joins TRBV27 and TRBJ2-2; D may be TRBD2 (6 bases). V lost 7 bases to trimming and J lost 6 bases, with 15 bases between them. Germline CDR1 MNHEY, CDR2 SMNVEV (reference sequence). The CDR3 spans 14 residues.

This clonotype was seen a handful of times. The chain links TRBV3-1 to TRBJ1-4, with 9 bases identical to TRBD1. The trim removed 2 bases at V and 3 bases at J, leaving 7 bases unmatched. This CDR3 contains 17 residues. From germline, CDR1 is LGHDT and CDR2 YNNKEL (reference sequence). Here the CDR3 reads CASSQSGQGFANEKLFF. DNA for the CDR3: TGTGCCAGCAGCCAAAGTGGACAGGGGTTTGCTAATGAAAAACTGTTTTTT.

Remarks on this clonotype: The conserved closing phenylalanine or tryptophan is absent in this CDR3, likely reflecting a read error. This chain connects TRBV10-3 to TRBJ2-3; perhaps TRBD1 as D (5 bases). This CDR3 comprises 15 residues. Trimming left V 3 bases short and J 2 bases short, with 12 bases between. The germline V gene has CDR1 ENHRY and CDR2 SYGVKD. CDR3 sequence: CAISDSDKNTDTQYY. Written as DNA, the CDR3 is TGTGCCATCAGTGACTCGGACAAAAACACAGATACGCAGTATTAT.

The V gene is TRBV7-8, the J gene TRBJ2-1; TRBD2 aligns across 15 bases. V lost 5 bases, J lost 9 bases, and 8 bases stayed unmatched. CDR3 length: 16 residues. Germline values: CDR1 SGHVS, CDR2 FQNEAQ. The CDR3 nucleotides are TGTGCCAGCAGCGGGGGGACTAGCGGGGGGCTCCGTGAGCAGTTCTTC. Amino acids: CASSGGTSGGLREQFF.

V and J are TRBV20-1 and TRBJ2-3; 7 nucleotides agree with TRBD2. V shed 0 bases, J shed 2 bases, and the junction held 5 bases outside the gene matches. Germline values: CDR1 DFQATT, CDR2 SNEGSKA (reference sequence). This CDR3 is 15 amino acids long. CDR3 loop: CSAREAGGNTDTQYF. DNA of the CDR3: TGCAGTGCTAGAGAGGCCGGGGGGAACACAGATACGCAGTATTTT.

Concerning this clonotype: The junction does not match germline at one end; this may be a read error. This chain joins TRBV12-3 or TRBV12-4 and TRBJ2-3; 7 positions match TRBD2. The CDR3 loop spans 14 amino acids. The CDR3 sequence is CAGSLGGSSDTQYF. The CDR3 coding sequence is TGTGCCGGCAGTTTGGGGGGGAGTTCAGATACGCAGTATTTT.

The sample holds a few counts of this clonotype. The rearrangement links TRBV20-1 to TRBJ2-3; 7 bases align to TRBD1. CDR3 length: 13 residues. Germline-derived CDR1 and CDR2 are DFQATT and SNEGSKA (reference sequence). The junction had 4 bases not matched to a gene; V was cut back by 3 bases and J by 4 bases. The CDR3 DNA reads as TGCAGTGCTAGGGGGGACAGTTCAGATACGCAGTATTTT. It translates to CSARGDSSDTQYF.

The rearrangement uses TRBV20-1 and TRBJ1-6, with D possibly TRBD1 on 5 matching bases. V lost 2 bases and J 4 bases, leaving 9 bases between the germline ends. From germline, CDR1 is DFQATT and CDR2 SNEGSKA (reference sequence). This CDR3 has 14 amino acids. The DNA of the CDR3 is TGCAGTGCTAGACTGGCAGGGTATAATTCACCCCTCCACTTT. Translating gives CSARLAGYNSPLHF.

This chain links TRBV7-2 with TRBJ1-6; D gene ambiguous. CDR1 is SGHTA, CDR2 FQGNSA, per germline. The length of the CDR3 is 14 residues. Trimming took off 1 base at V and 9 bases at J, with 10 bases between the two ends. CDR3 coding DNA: TGTGCCAGCAGCTTAGACACAATCGGTTCACCCCTCCACTTT. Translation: CASSLDTIGSPLHF. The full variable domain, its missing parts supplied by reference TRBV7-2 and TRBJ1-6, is GAGVSQSPSNKVTEKGKDVELRCDPISGHTALYWYRQSLGQGLEFLIYFQGNSAPDKSGLPSDRFSAERTGGSVSTLTIQRTQQEDSAVYLCASSLDTIGSPLHFGNGTRLTVT.

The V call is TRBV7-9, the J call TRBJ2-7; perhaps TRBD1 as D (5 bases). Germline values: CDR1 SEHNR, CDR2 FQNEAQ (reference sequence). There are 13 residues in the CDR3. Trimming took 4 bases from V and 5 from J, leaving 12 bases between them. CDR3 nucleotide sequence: TGTGCCAGCAGCTCAGGGTCGGTCAACGAGCAGTACTTC. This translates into CASSSGSVNEQYF.

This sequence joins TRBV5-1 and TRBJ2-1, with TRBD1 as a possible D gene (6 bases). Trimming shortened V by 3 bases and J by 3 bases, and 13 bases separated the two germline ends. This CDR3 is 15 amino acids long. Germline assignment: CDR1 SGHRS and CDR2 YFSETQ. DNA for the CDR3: TGCGCCAGCAGCTCCGGGACAAGGCTCTACAATGAGCAGTTCTTC. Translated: CASSSGTRLYNEQFF.

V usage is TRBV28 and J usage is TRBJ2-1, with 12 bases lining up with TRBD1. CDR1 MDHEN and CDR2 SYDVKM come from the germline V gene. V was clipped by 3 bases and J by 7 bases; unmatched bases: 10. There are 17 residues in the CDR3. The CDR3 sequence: CASSFPAGTGGGNEQFF. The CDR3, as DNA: TGTGCCAGCAGTTTCCCCGCCGGGACAGGGGGCGGGAATGAGCAGTTCTTC.

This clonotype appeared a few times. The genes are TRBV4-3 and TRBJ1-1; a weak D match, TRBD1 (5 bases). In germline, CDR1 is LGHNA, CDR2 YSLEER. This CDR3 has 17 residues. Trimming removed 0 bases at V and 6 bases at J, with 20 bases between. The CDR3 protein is CASSQDHLRRGESEAFF. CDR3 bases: TGCGCCAGCAGCCAAGATCATCTGAGGAGGGGCGAGTCTGAAGCTTTCTTT.

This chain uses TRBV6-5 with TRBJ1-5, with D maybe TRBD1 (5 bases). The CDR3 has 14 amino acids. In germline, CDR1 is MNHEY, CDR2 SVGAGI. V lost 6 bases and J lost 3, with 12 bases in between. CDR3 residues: CASSHRQYNQPQHF. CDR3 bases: TGTGCCAGCAGCCACAGACAGTACAATCAGCCCCAGCATTTT.

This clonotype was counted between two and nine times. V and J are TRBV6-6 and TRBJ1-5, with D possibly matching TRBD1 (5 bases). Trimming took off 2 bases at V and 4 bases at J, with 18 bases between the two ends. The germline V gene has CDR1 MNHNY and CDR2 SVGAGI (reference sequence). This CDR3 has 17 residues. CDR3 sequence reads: CASSYDWGGEGNQPQHF. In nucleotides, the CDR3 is TGTGCCAGCAGTTACGACTGGGGGGGAGAAGGGAATCAGCCCCAGCATTTT.

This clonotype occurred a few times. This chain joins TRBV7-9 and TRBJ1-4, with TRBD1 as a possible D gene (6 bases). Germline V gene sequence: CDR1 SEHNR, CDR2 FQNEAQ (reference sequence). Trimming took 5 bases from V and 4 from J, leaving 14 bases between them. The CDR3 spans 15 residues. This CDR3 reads CASSPSGAFNEKLFF. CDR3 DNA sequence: TGTGCCAGCAGCCCGTCGGGGGCTTTTAATGAAAAACTGTTTTTT.

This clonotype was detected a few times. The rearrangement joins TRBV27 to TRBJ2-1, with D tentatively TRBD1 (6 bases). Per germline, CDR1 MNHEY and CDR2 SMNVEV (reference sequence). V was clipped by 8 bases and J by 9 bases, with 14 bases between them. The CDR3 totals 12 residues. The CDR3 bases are TGTGCCAGCCAGGTGGGGGCGAGTGAGCAGTTCTTC. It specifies CASQVGASEQFF.

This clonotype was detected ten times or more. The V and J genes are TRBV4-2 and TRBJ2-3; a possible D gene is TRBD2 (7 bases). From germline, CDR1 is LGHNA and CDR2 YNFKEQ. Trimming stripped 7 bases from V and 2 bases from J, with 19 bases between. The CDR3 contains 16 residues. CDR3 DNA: TGTGCCAGCACTCTCGGGGGAGGGGACAACACAGATACGCAGTATTTT. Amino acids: CASTLGGGDNTDTQYF.

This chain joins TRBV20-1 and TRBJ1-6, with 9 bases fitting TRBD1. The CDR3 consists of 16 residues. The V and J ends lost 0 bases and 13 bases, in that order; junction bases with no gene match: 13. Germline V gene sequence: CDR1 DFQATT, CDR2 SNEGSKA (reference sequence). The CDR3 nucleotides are TGCAGTGCTAGAGATCCGGACAGGGGACTTACTTCGCCCCTCCACTTT. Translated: CSARDPDRGLTSPLHF.

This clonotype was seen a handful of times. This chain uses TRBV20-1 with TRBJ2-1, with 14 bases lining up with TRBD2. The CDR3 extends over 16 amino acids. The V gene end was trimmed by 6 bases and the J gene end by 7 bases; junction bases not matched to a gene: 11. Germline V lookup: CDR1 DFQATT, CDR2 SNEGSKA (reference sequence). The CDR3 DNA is TGCAGTGCCTCCTCCGTGGGACTAGCGGGGGTAAATGAGCAGTTCTTC. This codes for CSASSVGLAGVNEQFF.

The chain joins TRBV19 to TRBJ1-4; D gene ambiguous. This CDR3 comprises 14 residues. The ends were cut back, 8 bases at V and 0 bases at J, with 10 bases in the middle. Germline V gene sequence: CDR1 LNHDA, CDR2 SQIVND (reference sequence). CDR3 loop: CASSDPATNEKLFF. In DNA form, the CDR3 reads TGTGCCAGTTCCGACCCTGCAACTAATGAAAAACTGTTTTTT. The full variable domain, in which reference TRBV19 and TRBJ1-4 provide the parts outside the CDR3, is DGGITQSPKYLFRKEGQNVTLSCEQNLNHDAMYWYRQDPGQGLRLIYYSQIVNDFQKGDIAEGYSVSREKKESFPLTVTSAQKNPTAFYLCASSDPATNEKLFFGSGTQLSVL.

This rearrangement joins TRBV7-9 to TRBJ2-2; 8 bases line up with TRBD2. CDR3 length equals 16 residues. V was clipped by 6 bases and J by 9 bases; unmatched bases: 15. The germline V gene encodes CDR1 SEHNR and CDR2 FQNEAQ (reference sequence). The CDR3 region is CASSSPSGTRGRELFF. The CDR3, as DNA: TGTGCCAGCAGTTCTCCATCCGGGACTAGGGGCCGGGAGCTGTTTTTT.

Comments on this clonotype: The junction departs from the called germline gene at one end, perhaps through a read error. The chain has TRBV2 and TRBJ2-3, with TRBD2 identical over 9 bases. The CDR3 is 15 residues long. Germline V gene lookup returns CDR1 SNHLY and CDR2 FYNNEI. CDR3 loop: CASRGLASSLDTRYF. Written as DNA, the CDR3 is TGTGCCAGCAGGGGACTAGCCAGTTCCCTGGATACGCGGTATTTT. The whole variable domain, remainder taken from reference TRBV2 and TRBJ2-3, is EPEVTQTPSHQVTQMGQEVILRCVPISNHLYFYWYRQILGQKVEFLVSFYNNEISEKSEIFDDQFSVERPDGSNFTLKIRSTKLEDSAMYFCASRGLASSLDTRYFGPGTRLTVL.

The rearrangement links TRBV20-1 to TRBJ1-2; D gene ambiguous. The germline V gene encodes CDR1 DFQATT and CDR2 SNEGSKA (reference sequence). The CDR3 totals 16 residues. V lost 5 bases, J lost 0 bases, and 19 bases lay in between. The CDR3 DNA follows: TGCAGTGCTCCTCTTCTTGGACCTAGAGCTAACTATGGCTACACCTTC. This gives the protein CSAPLLGPRANYGYTF.

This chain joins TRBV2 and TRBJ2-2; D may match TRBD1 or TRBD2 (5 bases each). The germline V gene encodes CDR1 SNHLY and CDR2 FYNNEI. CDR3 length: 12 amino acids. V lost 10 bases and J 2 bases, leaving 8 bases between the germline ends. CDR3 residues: CAKGPNTGELFF. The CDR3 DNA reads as TGTGCCAAGGGACCTAACACCGGGGAGCTGTTTTTT.

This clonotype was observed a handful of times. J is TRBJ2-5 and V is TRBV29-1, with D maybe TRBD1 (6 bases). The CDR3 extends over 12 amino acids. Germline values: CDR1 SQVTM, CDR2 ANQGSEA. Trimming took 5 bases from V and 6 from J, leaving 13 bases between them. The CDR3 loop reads CSVYDRIKTQYF. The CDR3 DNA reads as TGCAGCGTTTACGACAGGATAAAGACCCAGTACTTC.

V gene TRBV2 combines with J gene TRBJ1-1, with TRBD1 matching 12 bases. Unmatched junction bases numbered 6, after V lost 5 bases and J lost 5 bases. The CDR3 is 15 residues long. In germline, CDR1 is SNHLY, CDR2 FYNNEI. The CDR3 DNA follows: TGTGCCAGCAGTTCCCCGGGACAGGGGGCGACTGAAGCTTTCTTT. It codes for CASSSPGQGATEAFF.